Each of the 19 T cell receptor beta chains below was sequenced from the same sample in a study of monozygotic twins with inflammatory bowel disease. TCRdb derives one entry per CDR3 protein from the 5' RACE reads, leaving out DNA. This sample carries around 410,000 distinct CDR3 sequences, with 2% to 3% going to the ten biggest clones. The sample consisted of blood. These receptors came from a human donor with ulcerative colitis or Crohn's disease, or a healthy co-twin of an affected twin (not recorded which).

The chain carries TRBV7-2 and TRBJ2-5. Germline CDR1 is SGHTA and CDR2 is FQGNSA. This CDR3 comprises 12 residues. The CDR3 loop is CASTTTKETQYF. Variable domain in full (rest from reference TRBV7-2 and TRBJ2-5): GAGVSQSPSNKVTEKGKDVELRCDPISGHTALYWYRQSLGQGLEFLIYFQGNSAPDKSGLPSDRFSAERTGGSVSTLTIQRTQQEDSAVYLCASTTTKETQYFGPGTRLLVL.

V gene TRBV27 combines with J gene TRBJ1-1. Germline CDR1 MNHEY, CDR2 SMNVEV (reference sequence). CDR3 length equals 12 residues. This CDR3 is CASRVMGAEAFF.

The chain employs TRBV7-2 and TRBJ1-2; TCRdb's D call, TRBD1, is unchecked because there is no DNA. Germline V gene lookup returns CDR1 SGHTA and CDR2 FQGNSA. The CDR3 is 15 residues long. CDR3 sequence reads: CASSSPLGASYGYTF.

The chain has TRBV6-4 and TRBJ2-7; TCRdb selects TRBD2, and the lack of DNA leaves this call unchecked. The CDR3 length is 15 residues. Germline lookup yields CDR1 MRHNA and CDR2 SNTAGT. The CDR3 here is CASSDLQRGGNEQYF.

This rearrangement joins TRBV25-1 to TRBJ2-7; without DNA, the TCRdb call of TRBD1 cannot be checked. The CDR3 is made up of 15 amino acids. In germline, CDR1 is MGHDK, CDR2 SYGVNS. CDR3: CASSAPDPIPYEQYF.

The chain links TRBV29-1 to TRBJ1-1; TCRdb outputs TRBD1, but without DNA this stays unchecked. In germline, CDR1 is SQVTM, CDR2 ANQGSEA. The CDR3 extends over 14 amino acids. CDR3: CSVVRQGKNTEAFF.

V and J are TRBV11-1 and TRBJ2-1; as DNA is missing, the TRBD1 call by TCRdb cannot be tested. CDR3 size: 16 residues. Germline CDR1 SGHAT, CDR2 FQDESV (reference sequence). The CDR3 here is CASSTRGQGSYNEQFF.

The chain recombines TRBV24-1 with TRBJ2-3. The CDR3 consists of 14 residues. Germline CDR1 is KGHDR and CDR2 is SFDVKD. CDR3 sequence: CATSTGYSTDTQYF.

The chain couples TRBV3-1 to TRBJ2-5; TCRdb's assignment of TRBD1 cannot be checked, as there is no DNA. The CDR3 covers 15 residues. Germline loops: CDR1 LGHDT, CDR2 YNNKEL (reference sequence). CDR3 protein: CASSKQGAQEGTQYF.

The CDR3 loop is CASSYSGALHYGYTF. The chain links TRBV6-5 to TRBJ1-2; absent DNA, TCRdb's TRBD1 call cannot be checked. Germline assignment: CDR1 MNHEY and CDR2 SVGAGI. This CDR3 spans 15 amino acids.

The V gene is TRBV7-9, the J gene TRBJ2-4. The CDR3 is made up of 14 amino acids. Germline V lookup: CDR1 SEHNR, CDR2 FQNEAQ (reference sequence). CDR3 residues: CASSPSLAKNIQYF.

V is TRBV14 and J is TRBJ1-2. CDR1 and CDR2 (germline): SGHDN, FVKESK. The CDR3 consists of 13 residues. CDR3 sequence reads: CASSENPNYGYTF.

The chain employs TRBV29-1 and TRBJ2-1; lacking DNA, the TRBD1 call made by TCRdb goes unchecked. The CDR3 runs 14 residues. CDR1 is SQVTM, CDR2 ANQGSEA, per germline. This CDR3 reads CSVGEGTSIGEQFF.

The V and J genes are TRBV2 and TRBJ2-1; TCRdb indicates TRBD1, and absent DNA this call remains unverified. The CDR3 covers 12 residues. Germline CDR1 is SNHLY and CDR2 is FYNNEI. The CDR3 here is CASIGRYNEQFF.

This sequence joins TRBV7-9 and TRBJ1-2. The CDR3 sequence is 16 residues long. Germline V gene data show CDR1 as SEHNR and CDR2 as FQNEAQ (reference sequence). This CDR3 is CASSPWEDRANYGYTF.

The rearrangement uses TRBV5-1 and TRBJ2-7. The CDR3 length is 13 residues. The germline V gene encodes CDR1 SGHRS and CDR2 YFSETQ. CDR3 region: CASSMGQPYEQYF.

This chain uses TRBV7-2 with TRBJ2-3; TCRdb returns TRBD2, unconfirmable since there is no DNA. This CDR3 has 14 amino acids. The germline gives CDR1 SGHTA, CDR2 FQGNSA. The CDR3 loop reads CASSWGGLTDTQYF.

This chain connects TRBV15 to TRBJ1-5; TCRdb selects TRBD1, and the lack of DNA leaves this call unchecked. The CDR3 spans 13 residues. Germline CDR1 and CDR2: LNHNV and YYDKDF (reference sequence). CDR3 loop: CATSRGQAQPQHF.

The CDR3 here is CAWMGYREEGEKLFF. The chain links TRBV30 to TRBJ1-4; TCRdb selects TRBD1, and the lack of DNA leaves this call unchecked. The CDR3 consists of 15 residues. Germline CDR1 is GTSNPN and CDR2 is SVGIG (reference sequence).